The present entry profiles one T cell receptor beta chain with its context. The data were taken from a study of brain T cells in children with intractable seizures. The data were produced by immunoSEQ multiplex PCR, yet TCRdb's version contains in-frame clones alone and is incomplete. The repertoire includes about 320,000 clones, roughly 93% of them detected once, and 5% to 7% sits in the top ten. This CDR3 spans 14 amino acids. CDR1 is MNHEY, CDR2 SVGEGT, per germline. V lost 4 bases, J lost 1 base, and 10 bases lay in between. Time point here: blood from clinic visit 5 months post-surgery; TSC patient then seizure free.

The genes are TRBV6-2 or TRBV6-3 and TRBJ1-1; D ambiguous. Sequenced material: peripheral blood, taken more than 4 months after surgery. The clonotype comes from a boy in the first two years of life with tuberous sclerosis and intractable seizures. CDR3 in amino acids: CASSWVRPNTEAFF. In DNA form, the CDR3 reads TGTGCCAGCAGTTGGGTCCGCCCGAACACTGAAGCTTTCTTT.